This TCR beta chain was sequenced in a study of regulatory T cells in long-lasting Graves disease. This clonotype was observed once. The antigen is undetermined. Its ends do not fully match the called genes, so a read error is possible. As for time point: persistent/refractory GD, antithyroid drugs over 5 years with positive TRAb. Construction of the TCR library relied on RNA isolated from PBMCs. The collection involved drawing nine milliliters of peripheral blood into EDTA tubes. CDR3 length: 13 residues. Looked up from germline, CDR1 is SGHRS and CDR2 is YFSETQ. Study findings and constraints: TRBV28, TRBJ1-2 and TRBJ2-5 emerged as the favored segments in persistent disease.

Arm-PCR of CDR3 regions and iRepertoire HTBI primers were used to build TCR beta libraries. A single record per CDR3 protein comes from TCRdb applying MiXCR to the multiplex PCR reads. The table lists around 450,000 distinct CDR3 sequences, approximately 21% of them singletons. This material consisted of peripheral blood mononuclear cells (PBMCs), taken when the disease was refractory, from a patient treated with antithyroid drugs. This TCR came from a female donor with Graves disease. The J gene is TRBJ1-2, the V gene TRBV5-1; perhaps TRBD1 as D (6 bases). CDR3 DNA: TGCGCCAGCAGCTTAATGCAGGGGACTCCGACCCTCTTC. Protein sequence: CASSLMQGTPTLF.